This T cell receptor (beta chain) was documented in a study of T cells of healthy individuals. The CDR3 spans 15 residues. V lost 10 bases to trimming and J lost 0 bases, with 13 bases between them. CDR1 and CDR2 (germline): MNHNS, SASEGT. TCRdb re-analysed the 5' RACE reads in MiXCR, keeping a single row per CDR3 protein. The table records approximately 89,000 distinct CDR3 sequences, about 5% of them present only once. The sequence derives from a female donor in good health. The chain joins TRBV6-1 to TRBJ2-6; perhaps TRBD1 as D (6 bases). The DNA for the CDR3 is TGTGCCATAAACGACAGGACCTCTGGGGCCAACGTCCTGACTTTC. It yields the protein CAINDRTSGANVLTF.